These T cell receptor beta chains were read from a single sample in a study of T cell changes during pregnancy in multiple sclerosis. Profiled with immunoSEQ multiplex PCR; TCRdb holds only in-frame clones, not every one. This sample has approximately 88,000 clones, with 85% to 95% found just once. The sequencing here drew on peripheral blood, taken in the third trimester of pregnancy. The receptors derive from a female donor with multiple sclerosis, enrolled in a pregnancy study. The CDR3 runs from the conserved cysteine through the conserved F or W. D genes are given only for firm matches. The size entry is marked missing in some rows and otherwise reads once, few, many or a size class.

clone_size	v_call	j_call	d_call	cdr3_nt	cdr3_aa
NA	TRBV7-8	TRBJ1-1	TRBD1	TGTGCCAGCAGCTCGGGACAGGGGATTCTTGAAGCTTTCTTT	CASSSGQGILEAFF
NA	TRBV28	TRBJ2-7	TRBD1	TGTGCCAGCAGTCGCCAAGGGACAGGGGGGTTCTACGAGCAGTACTTC	CASSRQGTGGFYEQYF
few	TRBV7-2	TRBJ1-1	NA	TGTGCCAGCAGCCTCACAGGCGCTGAAGCTTTCTTT	CASSLTGAEAFF
NA	TRBV30	TRBJ2-2	TRBD1	TGTGCCTGGAATACAGGGGACCGGAGCACCGGGGAGCTGTTTTTT	CAWNTGDRSTGELFF
NA	TRBV28	TRBJ2-7	TRBD2	TGTGCCAGCAGTTTATATCGCGGGGGAGACTACGAGCAGTACTTC	CASSLYRGGDYEQYF
NA	TRBV30	TRBJ1-6	NA	TGTGCCTGGAGTCCCCGGCGGGGAAATTCACCCCTCCACTTT	CAWSPRRGNSPLHF
once	TRBV28	TRBJ1-1	NA	TGTGCCAGCAGTTTTGGGGGGGATACGGACACTGAAGCTTTCTTT	CASSFGGDTDTEAFF
NA	TRBV6-5	TRBJ1-1	NA	TGTGCCAGCAGTTACTCAGGGGCCACTGAAGCTTTCTTT	CASSYSGATEAFF
once	TRBV23-1	TRBJ1-4	TRBD1	TGCGCCAGCAGTCAATCATTTTTGCAGGGGGGTGAAAAACTGTTTTTT	CASSQSFLQGGEKLFF
NA	TRBV30	TRBJ1-5	TRBD1	TGTGCCTGGAGTGGGGGACAGGGGCAGCCCCAGCATTTT	CAWSGGQGQPQHF
NA	TRBV7-9	TRBJ2-5	TRBD2	TGTGCCAGCAGCCCACCGGGAGGGCCGCGGGAGACCCAGTACTTC	CASSPPGGPRETQYF
NA	TRBV19	TRBJ2-2	NA	TGTGCCAGTAGTATCCCCCCGGGACAGAACACCGGGGAGCTGTTTTTT	CASSIPPGQNTGELFF
NA	TRBV2	TRBJ2-2	NA	TGTGCGATCAGGGTCGGCGGGGAGCTGTTTTTT	CAIRVGGELFF
NA	TRBV29-1	TRBJ1-5	NA	TGCAGCGCCAAGGGAGGGACTGGTCAGCCCCAGCATTTT	CSAKGGTGQPQHF
NA	TRBV9	TRBJ2-6	TRBD1	TGTGCCAGCAGCGAACAGGGGCCGTTAGGGGCCAACGTCCTGACTTTC	CASSEQGPLGANVLTF
few	TRBV27	TRBJ2-7	TRBD1	TGTGCCAGCAGCGGGACAGGGGTCCACGAGCAGTACTTC	CASSGTGVHEQYF
NA	TRBV5-1	TRBJ2-5	NA	TGCGCCAGCAGTGTGGGAGGCGGGATCCAAGAGACCCAGTACTTC	CASSVGGGIQETQYF
NA	TRBV30	TRBJ2-7	NA	TGTGCCTGGAGCAGGGGAACCTACGAGCAGTACTTC	CAWSRGTYEQYF
NA	TRBV5-1	TRBJ2-1	TRBD1	TGCGCCAGCAGCTTTGGGACAGGGAACAATGAGCAGTTCTTC	CASSFGTGNNEQFF
NA	TRBV18	TRBJ2-3	NA	TGTGCCAGCTCATCGGACTACACGCCTACAGATACGCAGTATTTT	CASSSDYTPTDTQYF
NA	TRBV28	TRBJ1-1	TRBD1	TGTGCCAGCAGTTTGTATCCAGGGGGCCTCACTGAAGCTTTCTTT	CASSLYPGGLTEAFF
once	TRBV19	TRBJ1-1	TRBD1	TGTGCCAGTAGGATCCAGGGGGCGCAGGGCACTGAAGCTTTCTTT	CASRIQGAQGTEAFF
once	TRBV2	TRBJ2-7	TRBD2	TGTGCCAGCAGTCCGGGACTAGCGGGAGTTTACGAGCAGTACTTC	CASSPGLAGVYEQYF
NA	TRBV10-2	TRBJ1-3	TRBD1	TGCGCCAGCGGGACAGCCGGAAACACCATATATTTT	CASGTAGNTIYF
NA	TRBV5-1	TRBJ2-7	TRBD2	TGCGCCAGCAGCTCCGGACTAGCGGGAGCCATAGGGGAGCAGTACTTC	CASSSGLAGAIGEQYF
NA	TRBV6-5	TRBJ2-5	NA	TGTGCCAGCAGTTTCGAAGAGACCCAGTACTTC	CASSFEETQYF
NA	TRBV7-9	TRBJ2-4	TRBD1	TGTGCCAGCAGCTCCGACAGGGGGCGCTCTTACTTC	CASSSDRGRSYF
NA	TRBV7-9	TRBJ2-7	NA	TGTGCCAGCAGCTCCCAGGGGCCCCCCTACGAGCAGTACTTC	CASSSQGPPYEQYF
once	TRBV4-2	TRBJ2-3	NA	TGTGCCAGCAGCCAAGAGGACAGAGTCGATACGCAGTATTTT	CASSQEDRVDTQYF
NA	TRBV5-1	TRBJ1-1	NA	TGCGCCAGCAGCTTGGAGAGATACAGGGTTCGTTCTGAAGCTTTCTTT	CASSLERYRVRSEAFF
NA	TRBV19	TRBJ1-5	TRBD1	TGTGCCAGTAGCCCGGGACAGGAGCCCAATCAGCCCCAGCATTTT	CASSPGQEPNQPQHF
NA	TRBV7-9	TRBJ2-1	NA	TGTGCCAGCAGCTCGGGCCCGACTAGTTACAATGAGCAGTTCTTC	CASSSGPTSYNEQFF
NA	TRBV20-1	TRBJ1-1	NA	TGCAGTGCTCCCGTGAGCACTGAAGCTTTCTTT	CSAPVSTEAFF
NA	TRBV19	TRBJ2-2	NA	TGTGCCAGTAGTATTTGGTCGGGGAGTGGGACCGGGGAGCTGTTTTTT	CASSIWSGSGTGELFF
NA	TRBV29-1	TRBJ1-2	TRBD1	TGCAGCGTCGCCGGGACAGTATTTAACTATGGCTACACCTTC	CSVAGTVFNYGYTF
NA	TRBV5-1	TRBJ2-2	NA	TGCGCCAGTGGTGGGGGGACTCAAACCGGGGAGCTGTTTTTT	CASGGGTQTGELFF
NA	TRBV7-9	TRBJ1-2	NA	TGTGCCAGCAGCTTAGGGAGGTCACGCGGCTACACCTTC	CASSLGRSRGYTF